This T cell receptor (beta chain) originates from a study of Graves' ophthalmopathy and Graves' hyperthyroidism. Trimming took off 0 bases at V and 1 base at J, with 9 bases between the two ends. Per the germline V gene, CDR1 is MGHRA and CDR2 is YSYEKL. This CDR3 region has 15 residues. The authors amplified TCR beta CDR3 regions from RNA transcripts. RT-PCR in the first round used HTBI primers; a second-round multiplex PCR followed. In TCRdb, the multiplex PCR reads were re-called with MiXCR into one record per CDR3 protein. The sample holds approximately 540,000 distinct CDR3 sequences, approximately 35% seen once. This clonotype came up a few times.

The clonotype comes from an adult man with Graves' hyperthyroidism. V and J are TRBV4-1 and TRBJ1-1; D possibly corresponds to TRBD1 (5 bases). Specimen: peripheral blood or thyroid tissue (not recorded which). The CDR3 nucleotides are TGCGCCAGCAGCCAAGATCTGGGGGGGAACACTGAAGCTTTCTTT. This gives the protein CASSQDLGGNTEAFF.